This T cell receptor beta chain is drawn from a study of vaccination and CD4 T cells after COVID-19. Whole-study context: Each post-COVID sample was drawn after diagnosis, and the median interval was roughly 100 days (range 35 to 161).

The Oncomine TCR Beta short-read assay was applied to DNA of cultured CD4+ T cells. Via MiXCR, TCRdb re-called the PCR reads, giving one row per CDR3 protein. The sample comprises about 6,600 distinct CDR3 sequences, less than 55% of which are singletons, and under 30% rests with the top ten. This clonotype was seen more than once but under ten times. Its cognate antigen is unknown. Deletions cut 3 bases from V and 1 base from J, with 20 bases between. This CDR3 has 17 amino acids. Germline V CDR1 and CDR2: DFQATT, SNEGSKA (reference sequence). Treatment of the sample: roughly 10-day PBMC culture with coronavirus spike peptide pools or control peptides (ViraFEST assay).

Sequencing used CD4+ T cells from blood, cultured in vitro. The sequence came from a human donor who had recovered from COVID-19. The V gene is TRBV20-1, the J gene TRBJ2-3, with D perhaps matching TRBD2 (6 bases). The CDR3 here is CSASGGKLPRGTDTQYF. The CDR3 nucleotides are TGCAGTGCTAGTGGGGGGAAGCTACCCAGGGGCACAGATACGCAGTATTTT.